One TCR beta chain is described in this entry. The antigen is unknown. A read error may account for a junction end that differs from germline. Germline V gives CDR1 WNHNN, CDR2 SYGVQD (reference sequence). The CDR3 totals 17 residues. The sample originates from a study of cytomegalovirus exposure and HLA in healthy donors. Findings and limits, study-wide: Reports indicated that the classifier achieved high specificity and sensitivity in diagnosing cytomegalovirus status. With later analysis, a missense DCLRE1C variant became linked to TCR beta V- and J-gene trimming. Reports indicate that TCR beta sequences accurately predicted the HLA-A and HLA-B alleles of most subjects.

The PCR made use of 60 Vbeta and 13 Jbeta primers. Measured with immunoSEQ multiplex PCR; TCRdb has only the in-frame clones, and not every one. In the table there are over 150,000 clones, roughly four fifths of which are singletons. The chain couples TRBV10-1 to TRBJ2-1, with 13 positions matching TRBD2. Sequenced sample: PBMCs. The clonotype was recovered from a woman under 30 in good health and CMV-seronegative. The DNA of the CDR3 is TGCGCCAGCAGTGAGGGGAGGACTAGCGGGGGCCTCAATAAGCAGTTCTTC. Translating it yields CASSEGRTSGGLNKQFF.